This TCR beta chain was captured in a study of blood T cell repertoires in COVID-19. Turning to the study itself: The United States, Italy and Spain were the sources of the acute and convalescent COVID-19 samples. From T cells, B-cell-depleted T cells, or PBMCs came the material, which was cDNA or gDNA.

Profiled with immunoSEQ multiplex PCR; TCRdb holds only in-frame clones, not every one. In the table there are approximately 300,000 clones, around 90% of which are singletons. The CDR3 has 13 amino acids. With 8 bases clipped from V and 7 bases from J, the junction kept 5 bases outside the gene matches. Germline V CDR1 and CDR2: ENHRY, SYGVKD. What was sequenced was peripheral blood. This chain connects TRBV10-3 to TRBJ1-6, with TRBD1 matching over 7 bases. This receptor was identified in a woman aged 40 to 50 with acute or convalescent COVID-19. The CDR3 reads CAIGGTANSPLHF. CDR3 nucleotides: TGTGCCATCGGTGGGACAGCGAATTCACCCCTCCACTTT.